The 6 T cell receptor beta chains reported below all come from one sample, sequenced in a study of blood T cell repertoires in COVID-19 (TCRdb year 2020). The library was generated by the immunoSEQ multiplex PCR assay. Not all clones reach the TCRdb copy of this immuneACCESS table, which keeps in-frame sequences only. Checked studies attribute under half of the gap to unresolved V genes and leave the rest unexplained. The sample data list some 140,000 clones, and over 80% of these were observed just once. Under 20% of the sample comes from the top ten. Material: PBMCs or T cells enriched from blood (not recorded which). The receptors here all came from a man aged 25 to 40 who had recovered from COVID-19.

The sample holds one count of this clone. This chain joins TRBV12-3 or TRBV12-4 and TRBJ1-6, with D possibly TRBD1 on 5 matching bases. This CDR3 spans 13 amino acids. Trimming pared 4 bases from V and 10 bases from J, leaving 11 bases between. CDR3 sequence: CASSSGHGSPLHF. The CDR3 DNA reads TGTGCCAGCAGTTCAGGACATGGCTCACCCCTCCACTTT.

The chain has TRBV3-1 (or the pseudogene TRBV3-2) and TRBJ1-1, with D tentatively TRBD1 (5 bases). V was clipped by 5 bases and J by 0 bases, with 13 bases between them. Germline V gene lookup returns CDR1 LGHDT and CDR2 YNNKEL (reference sequence). The CDR3 runs 15 residues. For the CDR3, the DNA is TGTGCCAGCAGCATCCTGACGGGGGTGAACACTGAAGCTTTCTTT. Translated, it gives CASSILTGVNTEAFF.

The DNA for the CDR3 is TGTGCCAGCAGCGTAGATCTAGCCTCCTACGAGCAGTACTTC. Residues: CASSVDLASYEQYF. This chain uses TRBV9 with TRBJ2-7, with D perhaps matching TRBD2 (5 bases). The ends were cut back, 0 bases at V and 0 bases at J, with 7 bases in the middle. Germline loops: CDR1 SGDLS, CDR2 YYNGEE. The CDR3 is 14 residues long.

This chain links TRBV27 with TRBJ2-7, with 7 bases lining up with TRBD1. CDR1 and CDR2 (germline): MNHEY, SMNVEV (reference sequence). V trimming: 2 bases; J trimming: 1 base; junction bases outside the gene matches: 2. The CDR3 has 14 residues. CDR3 amino acids: CASSLLTGSYEQYF. The CDR3, as DNA: TGTGCCAGCAGTTTACTGACAGGGTCCTACGAGCAGTACTTC.

V and J are TRBV5-6 and TRBJ2-7; possibly TRBD2 for D (6 bases). V lost 5 bases, J lost 0 bases, and 15 bases lay in between. Germline loops: CDR1 SGHDT, CDR2 YYEEEE. This CDR3 has 15 amino acids. CDR3 loop: CASREGRMSSYEQYV. CDR3 DNA: TGTGCCAGCAGGGAGGGACGGATGAGCTCCTACGAGCAGTACGTC.

The rearrangement uses TRBV18 and TRBJ2-5, with 14 bases aligning to TRBD2. V was pared by 0 bases and J by 0 bases, with 3 bases of the junction left unmatched. The CDR3 has 18 residues. The germline V gene encodes CDR1 KGHSH and CDR2 LQKENI. The DNA for the CDR3 is TGTGCCAGCTCACCACCACGGACTAGCGGGAGGTACCAAGAGACCCAGTACTTC. Translated, it gives CASSPPRTSGRYQETQYF.